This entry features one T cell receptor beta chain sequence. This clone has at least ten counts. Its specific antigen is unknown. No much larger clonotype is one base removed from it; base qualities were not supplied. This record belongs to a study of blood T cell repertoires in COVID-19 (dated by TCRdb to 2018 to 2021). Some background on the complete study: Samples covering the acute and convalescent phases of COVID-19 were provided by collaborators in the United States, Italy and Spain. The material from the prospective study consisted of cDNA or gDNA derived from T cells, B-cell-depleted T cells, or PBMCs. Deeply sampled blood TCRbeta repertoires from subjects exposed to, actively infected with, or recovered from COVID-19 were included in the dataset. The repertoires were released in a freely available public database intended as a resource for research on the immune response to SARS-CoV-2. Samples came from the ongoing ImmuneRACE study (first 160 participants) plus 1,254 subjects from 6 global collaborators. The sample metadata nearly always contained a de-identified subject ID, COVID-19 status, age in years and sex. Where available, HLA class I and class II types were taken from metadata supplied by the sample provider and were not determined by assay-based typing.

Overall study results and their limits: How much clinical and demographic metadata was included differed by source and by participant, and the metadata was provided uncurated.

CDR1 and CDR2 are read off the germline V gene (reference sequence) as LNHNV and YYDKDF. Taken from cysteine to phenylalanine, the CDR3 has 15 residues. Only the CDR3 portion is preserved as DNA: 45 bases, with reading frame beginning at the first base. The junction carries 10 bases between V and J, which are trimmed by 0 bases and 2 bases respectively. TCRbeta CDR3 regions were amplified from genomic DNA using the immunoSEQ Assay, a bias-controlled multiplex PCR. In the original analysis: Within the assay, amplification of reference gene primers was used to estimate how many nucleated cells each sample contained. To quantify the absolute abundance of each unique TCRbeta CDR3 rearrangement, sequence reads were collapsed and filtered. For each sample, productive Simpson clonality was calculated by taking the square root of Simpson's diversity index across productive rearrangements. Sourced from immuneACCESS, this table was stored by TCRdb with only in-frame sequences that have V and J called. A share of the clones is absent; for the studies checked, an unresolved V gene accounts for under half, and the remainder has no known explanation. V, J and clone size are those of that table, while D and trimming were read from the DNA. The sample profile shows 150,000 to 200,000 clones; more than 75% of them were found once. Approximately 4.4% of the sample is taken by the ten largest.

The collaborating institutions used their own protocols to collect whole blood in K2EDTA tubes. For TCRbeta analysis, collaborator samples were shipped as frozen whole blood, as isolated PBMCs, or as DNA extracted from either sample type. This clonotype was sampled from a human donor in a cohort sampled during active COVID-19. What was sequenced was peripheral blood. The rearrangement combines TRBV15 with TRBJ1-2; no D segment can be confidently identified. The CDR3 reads CATSRDVGGNYGYTF. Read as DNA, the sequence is TGTGCCACCAGCAGAGACGTGGGAGGAAACTATGGCTACACCTTC.